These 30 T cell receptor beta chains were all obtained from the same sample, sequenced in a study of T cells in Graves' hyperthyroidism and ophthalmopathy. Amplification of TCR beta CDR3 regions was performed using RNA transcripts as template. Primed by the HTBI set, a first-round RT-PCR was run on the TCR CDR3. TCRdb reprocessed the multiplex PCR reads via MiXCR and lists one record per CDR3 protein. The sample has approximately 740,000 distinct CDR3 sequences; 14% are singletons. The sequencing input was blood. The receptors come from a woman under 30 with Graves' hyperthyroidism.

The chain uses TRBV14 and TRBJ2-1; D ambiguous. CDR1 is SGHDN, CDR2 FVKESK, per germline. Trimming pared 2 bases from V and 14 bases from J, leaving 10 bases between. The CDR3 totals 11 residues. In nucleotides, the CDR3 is TGTGCCAGCAGCCAATCGCGTAGGAAGTTCTTC. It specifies CASSQSRRKFF.

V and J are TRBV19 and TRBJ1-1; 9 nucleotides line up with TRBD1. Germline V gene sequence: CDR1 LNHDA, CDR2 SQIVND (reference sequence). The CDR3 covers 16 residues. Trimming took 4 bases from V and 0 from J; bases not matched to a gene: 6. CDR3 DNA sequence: TGTGCCAGTAGTACGGGACAGGGATACATGAACACTGAAGCTTTCTTT. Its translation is CASSTGQGYMNTEAFF.

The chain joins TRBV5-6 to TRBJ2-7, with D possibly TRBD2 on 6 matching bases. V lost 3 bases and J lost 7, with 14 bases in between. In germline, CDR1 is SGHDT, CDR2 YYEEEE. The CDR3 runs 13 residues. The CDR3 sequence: CASSSLAPREQYF. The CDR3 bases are TGTGCCAGCAGCTCTCTAGCGCCGAGGGAGCAGTACTTC.

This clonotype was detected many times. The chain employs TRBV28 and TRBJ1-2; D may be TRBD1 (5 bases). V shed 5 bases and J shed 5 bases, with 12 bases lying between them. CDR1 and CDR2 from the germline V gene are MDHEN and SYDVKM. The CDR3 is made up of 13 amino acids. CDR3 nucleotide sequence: TGTGCCAGCAGTCCCTCGGACATATATGGCTACACCTTC. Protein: CASSPSDIYGYTF.

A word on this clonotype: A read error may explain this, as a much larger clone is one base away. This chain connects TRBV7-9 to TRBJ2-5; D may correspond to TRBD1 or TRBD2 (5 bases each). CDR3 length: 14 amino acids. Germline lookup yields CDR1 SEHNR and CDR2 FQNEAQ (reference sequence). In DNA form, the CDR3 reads TGTGCCGGCAGCCCCTACCTGGGACGAACGACCCAGTACTTC. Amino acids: CAGSPYLGRTTQYF.

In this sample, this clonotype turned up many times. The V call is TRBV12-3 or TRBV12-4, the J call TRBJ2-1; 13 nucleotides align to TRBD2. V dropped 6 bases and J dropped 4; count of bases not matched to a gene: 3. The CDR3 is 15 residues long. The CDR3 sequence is CASRRTSGSYNEQFF. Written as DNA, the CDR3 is TGTGCCAGCAGGCGGACTAGCGGGAGTTACAATGAGCAGTTCTTC.

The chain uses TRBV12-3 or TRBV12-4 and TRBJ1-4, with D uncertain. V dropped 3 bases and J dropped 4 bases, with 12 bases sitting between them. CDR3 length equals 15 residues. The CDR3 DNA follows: TGTGCCAGCAGTTTTTTAAAGGGCCTTAATGAAAAACTGTTTTTT. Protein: CASSFLKGLNEKLFF.

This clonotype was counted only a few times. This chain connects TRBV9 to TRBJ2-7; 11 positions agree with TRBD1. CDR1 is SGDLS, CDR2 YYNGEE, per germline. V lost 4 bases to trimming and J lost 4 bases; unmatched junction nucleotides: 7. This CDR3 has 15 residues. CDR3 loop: CASSLRTGGEYEQYF. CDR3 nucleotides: TGTGCCAGCAGCCTCCGGACAGGGGGCGAATACGAGCAGTACTTC.

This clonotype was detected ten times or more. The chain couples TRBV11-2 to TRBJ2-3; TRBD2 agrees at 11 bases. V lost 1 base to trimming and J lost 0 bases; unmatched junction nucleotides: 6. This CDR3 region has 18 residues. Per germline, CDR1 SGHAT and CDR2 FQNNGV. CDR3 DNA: TGTGCCAGCAGCTTAGCCGGGACTAGCGGCACTAGCACAGATACGCAGTATTTT. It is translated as CASSLAGTSGTSTDTQYF.

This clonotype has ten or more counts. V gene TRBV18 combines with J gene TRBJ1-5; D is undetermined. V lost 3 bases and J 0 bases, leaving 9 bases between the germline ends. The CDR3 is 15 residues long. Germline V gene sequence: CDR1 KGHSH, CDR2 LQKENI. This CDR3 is CASSPYSYSNQPQHF. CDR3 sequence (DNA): TGTGCCAGCTCACCGTACTCCTATAGCAATCAGCCCCAGCATTTT.

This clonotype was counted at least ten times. CDR3 in DNA: TGCGCCAGCAGCCACCTGTCGGAGACCTACGAGCAGTACTTC. Protein sequence: CASSHLSETYEQYF. The gene calls are TRBV5-1 and TRBJ2-7, with D uncertain. Germline values: CDR1 SGHRS, CDR2 YFSETQ. V lost 4 bases to trimming and J lost 2 bases, with 13 bases between them. The CDR3 loop spans 14 amino acids.

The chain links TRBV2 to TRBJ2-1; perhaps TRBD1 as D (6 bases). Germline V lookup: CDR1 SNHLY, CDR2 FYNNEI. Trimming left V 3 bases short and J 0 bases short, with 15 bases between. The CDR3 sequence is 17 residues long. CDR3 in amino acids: CASSDSPDRISYNEQFF. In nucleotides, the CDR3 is TGTGCCAGCAGTGATTCCCCCGACAGGATCTCCTACAATGAGCAGTTCTTC.

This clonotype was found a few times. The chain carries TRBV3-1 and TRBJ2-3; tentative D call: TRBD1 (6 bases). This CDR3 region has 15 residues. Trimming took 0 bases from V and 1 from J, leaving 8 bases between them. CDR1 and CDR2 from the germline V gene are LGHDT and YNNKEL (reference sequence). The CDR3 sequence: CASSQDGGRTDTQYF. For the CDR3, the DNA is TGTGCCAGCAGCCAAGATGGGGGCCGCACAGATACGCAGTATTTT.

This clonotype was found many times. CDR3 coding DNA: TGCAGTGCTAGAGATTTATCCAGGAGCACAGATACGCAGTATTTT. It yields the protein CSARDLSRSTDTQYF. The chain uses TRBV20-1 and TRBJ2-3; D is uncertain. V lost 0 bases and J lost 0, with 10 bases in between. Germline CDR1 and CDR2: DFQATT and SNEGSKA (reference sequence). This CDR3 has 15 residues.

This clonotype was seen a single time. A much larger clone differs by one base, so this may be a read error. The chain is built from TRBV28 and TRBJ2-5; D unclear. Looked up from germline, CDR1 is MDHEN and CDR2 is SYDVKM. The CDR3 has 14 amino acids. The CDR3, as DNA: TGTGCCGGCAGTTCGGTAGGGTTCCAAGAGACCCAGTACTTC. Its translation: CAGSSVGFQETQYF.

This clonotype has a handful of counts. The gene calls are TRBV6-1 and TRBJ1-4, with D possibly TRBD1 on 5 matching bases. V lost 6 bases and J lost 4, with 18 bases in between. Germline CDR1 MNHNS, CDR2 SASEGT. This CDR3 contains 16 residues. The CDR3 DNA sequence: TGTGCCAGCAGCCCCATGCGGGGGAAGAGTAATGAAAAACTGTTTTTT. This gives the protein CASSPMRGKSNEKLFF.

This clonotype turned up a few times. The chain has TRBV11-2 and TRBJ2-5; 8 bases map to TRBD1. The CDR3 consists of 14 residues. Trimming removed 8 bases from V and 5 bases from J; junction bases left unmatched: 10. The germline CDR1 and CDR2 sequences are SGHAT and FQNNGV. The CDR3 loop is CASLRGRVGETQYF. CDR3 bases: TGTGCCAGCCTCAGGGGGCGCGTTGGGGAGACCCAGTACTTC.

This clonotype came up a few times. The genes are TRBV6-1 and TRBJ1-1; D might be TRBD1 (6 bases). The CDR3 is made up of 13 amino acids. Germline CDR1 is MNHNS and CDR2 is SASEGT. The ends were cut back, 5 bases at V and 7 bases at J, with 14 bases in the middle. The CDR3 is CASSLRQADEAFF. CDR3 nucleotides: TGTGCCAGCAGTCTCCGACAGGCCGATGAAGCTTTCTTT.

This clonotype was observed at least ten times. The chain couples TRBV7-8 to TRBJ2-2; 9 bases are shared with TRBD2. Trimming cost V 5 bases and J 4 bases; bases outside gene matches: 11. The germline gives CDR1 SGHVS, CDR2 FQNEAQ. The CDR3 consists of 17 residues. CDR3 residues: CASSLPREGPPTGELFF. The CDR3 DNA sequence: TGTGCCAGCAGCCTCCCGCGGGAGGGCCCTCCCACCGGGGAGCTGTTTTTT.

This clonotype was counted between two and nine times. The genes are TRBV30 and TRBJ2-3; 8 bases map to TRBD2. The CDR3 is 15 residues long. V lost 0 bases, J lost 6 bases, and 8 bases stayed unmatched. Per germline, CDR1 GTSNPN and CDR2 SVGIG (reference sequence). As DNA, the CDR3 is TGTGCCTGGAGTGTACGGGGGGGGAGACGGGATACGCAGTATTTT. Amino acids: CAWSVRGGRRDTQYF. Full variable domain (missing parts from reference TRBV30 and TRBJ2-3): SQTIHQWPATLVQPVGSPLSLECTVEGTSNPNLYWYRQAAGRGLQLLFYSVGIGQISSEVPQNLSASRPQDRQFILSSKKLLLSDSGFYLCAWSVRGGRRDTQYFGPGTRLTVL.

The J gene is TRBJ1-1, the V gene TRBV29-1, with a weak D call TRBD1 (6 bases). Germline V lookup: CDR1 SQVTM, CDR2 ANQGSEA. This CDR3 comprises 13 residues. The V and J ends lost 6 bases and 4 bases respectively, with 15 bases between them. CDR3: CSVSGGRATEAFF. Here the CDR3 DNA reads TGCAGCGTCTCGGGGGGCCGGGCCACTGAAGCTTTCTTT.

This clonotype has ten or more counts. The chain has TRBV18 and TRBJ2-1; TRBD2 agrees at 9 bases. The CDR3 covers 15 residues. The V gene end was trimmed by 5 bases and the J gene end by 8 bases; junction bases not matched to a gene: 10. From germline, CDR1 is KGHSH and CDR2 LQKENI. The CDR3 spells CASSIGGRAVDEQFF. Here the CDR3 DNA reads TGTGCCAGCTCAATCGGCGGGAGGGCCGTAGATGAGCAGTTCTTC.

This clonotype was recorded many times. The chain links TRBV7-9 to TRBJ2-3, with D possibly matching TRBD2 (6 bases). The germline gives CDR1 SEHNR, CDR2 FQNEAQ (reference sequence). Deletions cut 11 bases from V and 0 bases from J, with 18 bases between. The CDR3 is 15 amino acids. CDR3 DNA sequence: TGTGCCGGAAACGCGGGGAATCCTAGCACAGATACGCAGTATTTT. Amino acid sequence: CAGNAGNPSTDTQYF.

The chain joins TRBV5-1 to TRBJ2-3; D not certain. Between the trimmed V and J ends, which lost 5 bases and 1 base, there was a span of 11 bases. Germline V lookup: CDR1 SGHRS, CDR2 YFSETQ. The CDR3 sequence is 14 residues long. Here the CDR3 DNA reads TGCGCCAGCAGGATGTCGACCGGCACAGATACGCAGTATTTT. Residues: CASRMSTGTDTQYF.

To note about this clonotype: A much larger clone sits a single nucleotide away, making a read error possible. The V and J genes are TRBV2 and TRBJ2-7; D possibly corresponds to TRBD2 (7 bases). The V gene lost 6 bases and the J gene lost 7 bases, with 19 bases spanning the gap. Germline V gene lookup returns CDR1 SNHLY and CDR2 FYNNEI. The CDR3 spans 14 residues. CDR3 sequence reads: CASSPNGGLNEQYF. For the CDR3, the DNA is TGTGCCAGCAGCCCTAACGGGGGGCTGAATGAGCAGTACTTC. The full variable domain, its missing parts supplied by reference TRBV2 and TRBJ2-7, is EPEVTQTPSHQVTQMGQEVILRCVPISNHLYFYWYRQILGQKVEFLVSFYNNEISEKSEIFDDQFSVERPDGSNFTLKIRSTKLEDSAMYFCASSPNGGLNEQYFGPGTRLTVT.

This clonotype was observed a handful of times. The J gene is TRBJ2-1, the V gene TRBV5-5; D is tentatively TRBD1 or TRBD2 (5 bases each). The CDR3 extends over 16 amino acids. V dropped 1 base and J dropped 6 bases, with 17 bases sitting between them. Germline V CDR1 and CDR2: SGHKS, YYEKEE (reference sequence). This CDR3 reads CASSLFESVGRNEQFF. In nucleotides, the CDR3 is TGTGCCAGCAGCTTGTTTGAGAGTGTGGGACGCAATGAGCAGTTCTTC.

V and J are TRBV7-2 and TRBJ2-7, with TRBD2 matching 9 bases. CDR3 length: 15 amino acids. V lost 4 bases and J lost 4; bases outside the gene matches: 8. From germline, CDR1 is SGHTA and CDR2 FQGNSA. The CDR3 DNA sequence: TGTGCCAGCAGCTACTCATTAGCGGGAGAGTACGAGCAGTACTTC. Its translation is CASSYSLAGEYEQYF.

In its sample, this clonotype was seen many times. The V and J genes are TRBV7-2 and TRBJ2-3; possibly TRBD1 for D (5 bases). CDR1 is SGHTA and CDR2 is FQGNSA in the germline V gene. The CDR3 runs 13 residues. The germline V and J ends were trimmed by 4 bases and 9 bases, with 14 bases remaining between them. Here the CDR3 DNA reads TGTGCCAGCAGCTACCCAGGGTACAGGACGCAGTATTTT. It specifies CASSYPGYRTQYF.

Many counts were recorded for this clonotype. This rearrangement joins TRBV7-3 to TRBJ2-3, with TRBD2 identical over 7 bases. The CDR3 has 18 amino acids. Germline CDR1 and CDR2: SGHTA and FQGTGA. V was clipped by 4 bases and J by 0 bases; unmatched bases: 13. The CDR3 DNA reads TGTGCCAGCAGCTCCGCCCAGCTAGCGGTATCTAGCACAGATACGCAGTATTTT. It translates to CASSSAQLAVSSTDTQYF.

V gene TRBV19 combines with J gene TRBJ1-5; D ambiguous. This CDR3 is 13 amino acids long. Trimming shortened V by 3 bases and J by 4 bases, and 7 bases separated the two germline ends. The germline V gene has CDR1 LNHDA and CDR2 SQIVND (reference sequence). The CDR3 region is CASSIQWNQPQHF. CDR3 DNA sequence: TGTGCCAGTAGTATTCAGTGGAATCAGCCCCAGCATTTT.